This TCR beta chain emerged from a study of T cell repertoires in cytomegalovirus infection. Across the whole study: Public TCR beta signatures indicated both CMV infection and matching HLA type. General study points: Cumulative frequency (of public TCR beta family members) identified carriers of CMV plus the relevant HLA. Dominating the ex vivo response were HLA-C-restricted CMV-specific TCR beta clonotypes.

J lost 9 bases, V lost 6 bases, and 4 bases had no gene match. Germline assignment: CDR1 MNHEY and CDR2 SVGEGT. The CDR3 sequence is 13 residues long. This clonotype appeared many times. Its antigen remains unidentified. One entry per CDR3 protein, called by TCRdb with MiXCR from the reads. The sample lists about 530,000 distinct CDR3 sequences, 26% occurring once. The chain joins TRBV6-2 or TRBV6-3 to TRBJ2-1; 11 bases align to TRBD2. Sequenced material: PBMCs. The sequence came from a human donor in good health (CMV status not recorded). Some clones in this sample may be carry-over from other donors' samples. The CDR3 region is CASRLAGAGEQFF. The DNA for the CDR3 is TGTGCCAGCAGACTAGCGGGAGCGGGTGAGCAGTTCTTC.